This T cell receptor beta chain appears in the sequencing data of a study of T cells in Graves' hyperthyroidism and ophthalmopathy. Looking at the study overall: Initial diagnosis, before any treatment, was when peripheral blood was collected. Overall study findings and caveats: Ophthalmopathy was predicted by the model a median of about six months ahead of onset. Most clonotypes that expanded in the thyroid above 0.001 also showed up in blood.

Researchers defined stable Graves' hyperthyroidism as no ophthalmopathy progression within 18 months. In this sample, this clonotype turned up many times. Antigen specificity is unknown. RNA transcripts gave rise to amplified TCR beta CDR3 regions. HTBI primers were the set used in a first-round RT-PCR of the TCR CDR3. TCRdb analysed the multiplex PCR reads with MiXCR anew, one entry per CDR3 protein. The sample records about 360,000 distinct CDR3 sequences, roughly an eighth being singletons. V was pared by 8 bases and J by 4 bases, with 14 bases between. The CDR3 sequence is 13 residues long. The germline CDR1 and CDR2 sequences are GTSNPN and SVGIG (reference sequence).

Material: blood. V gene TRBV30 combines with J gene TRBJ1-4; tentatively, D is TRBD1 (5 bases). This clonotype was sampled from a young woman with Graves' hyperthyroidism. CDR3 coding DNA: TGTGCCAGTCAGGTGGGGGATAATGAAAAACTGTTTTTT. This sequence encodes CASQVGDNEKLFF.